One and the same sample provided the 23 T cell receptor beta chains below, sequenced in a study of regulatory T cells in long-lasting Graves disease. Time point defined: persistent/refractory GD, antithyroid drugs over 5 years with positive TRAb. TCR sequences were obtained from RNA taken from PBMCs. Arm-PCR with iRepertoire HTBI primers amplified the CDR3 regions for these TCR beta libraries. MiXCR, run by TCRdb on the multiplex PCR reads, gives a single entry per CDR3 protein. The data contain about 300,000 distinct CDR3 sequences, roughly a fifth of them singletons. This specimen was peripheral blood mononuclear cells (PBMCs), taken when the disease was refractory, from a patient treated with antithyroid drugs. The receptors derive from a female donor with Graves disease.

The genes are TRBV10-3 and TRBJ2-7, with a possible D match to TRBD1 (8 bases). The CDR3 totals 18 residues. Trimming took off 6 bases at V and 7 bases at J, with 31 bases between the two ends. Germline values: CDR1 ENHRY, CDR2 SYGVKD. CDR3 loop: CAISGDRSGGGSSGEQYF. The CDR3 nucleotides read TGTGCCATCAGCGGGGACAGGTCAGGCGGCGGGAGTTCGGGTGAGCAGTACTTC.

This chain links TRBV24-1 with TRBJ1-1; no clear D gene. Per germline, CDR1 KGHDR and CDR2 SFDVKD. V was clipped by 5 bases and J by 1 base, with 7 bases between them. CDR3 length: 13 residues. CDR3 DNA: TGTGCCACCAGTGGTGCACAGAACACTGAAGCTTTCTTT. It yields the protein CATSGAQNTEAFF.

This clonotype showed up many times. The chain employs TRBV12-3 or TRBV12-4 and TRBJ2-7, with 8 bases lining up with TRBD2. J was trimmed by 5 bases and V by 4 bases; bases with no gene match: 7. CDR3 length equals 14 residues. This CDR3 reads CASSSGTSLNEQYF. The DNA for the CDR3 is TGTGCCAGCAGTTCGGGGACTAGTCTCAACGAGCAGTACTTC.

Ten or more counts support this clonotype. V gene TRBV28 combines with J gene TRBJ1-1, with 10 nucleotides matching TRBD1. Germline V lookup: CDR1 MDHEN, CDR2 SYDVKM. This CDR3 is built from 13 residues. V lost 6 bases to trimming and J lost 4 bases; unmatched junction nucleotides: 2. CDR3 sequence reads: CASRGQGPTEAFF. Here the CDR3 DNA reads TGTGCCAGCAGGGGACAGGGGCCCACTGAAGCTTTCTTT.

Of note for this clonotype: An end of the junction does not agree with germline; a read error may underlie this. This sequence joins TRBV5-1 and TRBJ1-2; D possibly corresponds to TRBD1 (5 bases). The CDR3 extends over 14 amino acids. Germline assignment: CDR1 SGHRS and CDR2 YFSETQ. In DNA form, the CDR3 reads TGCGCCGGCAGCTTGGACATTCAGGGCTATGGCTACACCTTC. This gives the protein CAGSLDIQGYGYTF.

As for this clonotype: Sequence at one end of the junction differs from germline and may be a read error. The chain couples TRBV2 to TRBJ2-2; 10 bases match TRBD2. This CDR3 spans 16 amino acids. CDR1 is SNHLY and CDR2 is FYNNEI in the germline V gene. The CDR3 DNA follows: TGTGCCAGCAGTGCAGTACTAGCGGGAAACACCGGGGAGCTGTCTTTT. It yields the protein CASSAVLAGNTGELSF.

The gene calls are TRBV9 and TRBJ2-7; D gene ambiguous. The germline CDR1 and CDR2 sequences are SGDLS and YYNGEE. The V end lost 4 bases, the J end lost 0 bases, and 11 bases lay between the germline ends. The CDR3 loop spans 14 amino acids. The chain's CDR3 is CASSPRTDSYEQYF. The DNA of the CDR3 is TGTGCCAGCAGCCCCCGGACGGACTCCTACGAGCAGTACTTC.

This clonotype was seen a few times. The chain combines TRBV5-1 with TRBJ1-6; D is unclear. V lost 0 bases and J 5 bases, leaving 9 bases between the germline ends. This CDR3 has 15 residues. From germline, CDR1 is SGHRS and CDR2 YFSETQ. The CDR3 DNA reads as TGCGCCAGCAGCTTGGATGTCGATAATAATTCACCCCTCCACTTT. It yields the protein CASSLDVDNNSPLHF.

This clonotype was found many times. CDR3 sequence (DNA): TGTGCCAGCAGCCCTATTACAGGGGGGTATGGCTACACCTTC. It yields the protein CASSPITGGYGYTF. The V gene is TRBV7-2, the J gene TRBJ1-2, with 8 bases matching TRBD1. Germline-derived CDR1 and CDR2 are SGHTA and FQGNSA. The CDR3 sequence is 14 residues long. After removal of 5 bases from V and 5 bases from J, the junction contained 7 bases not matched to a gene.

Worth noting for this clonotype: One end of the junction is discordant with germline, which a read error may explain. This chain links TRBV7-9 with TRBJ1-1; D gene unclear. The germline gives CDR1 SEHNR, CDR2 FQNEAQ (reference sequence). The CDR3 is 13 residues long. CDR3 region: CASSLSGNPEAFF. Written as DNA, the CDR3 is TGCGCCAGCAGCCTATCGGGGAACCCTGAAGCTTTCTTT.

This clonotype appeared many times. The chain links TRBV28 to TRBJ2-7; D perhaps matches TRBD1 (5 bases). The germline gives CDR1 MDHEN, CDR2 SYDVKM. The CDR3 extends over 15 amino acids. V was trimmed by 0 bases and J by 4 bases, leaving 13 bases between them. DNA for the CDR3: TGTGCCAGCAGTTTATGGGCAGGGTCCCAGTACGAGCAGTACTTC. It is translated as CASSLWAGSQYEQYF.

Ten or more counts support this clonotype. This rearrangement joins TRBV13 to TRBJ2-5; 7 bases are shared with TRBD1. Unmatched junction bases numbered 17, after V lost 5 bases and J lost 5 bases. The V gene's germline CDR1 is PRHDT and CDR2 FYEKMQ (reference sequence). The CDR3 sequence is 17 residues long. This CDR3 reads CASSSGQAKDSGETQYF. The CDR3 nucleotides are TGTGCCAGCAGCAGTGGACAGGCGAAGGACTCCGGGGAGACCCAGTACTTC.

This clonotype has a handful of counts. The CDR3 here is CSARREQLNIQYF. CDR3 nucleotide sequence: TGCAGTGCTAGACGGGAGCAGCTGAACATTCAGTACTTC. This rearrangement joins TRBV20-1 to TRBJ2-4, with D perhaps matching TRBD2 (6 bases). The germline V and J ends were trimmed by 2 bases and 7 bases, with 12 bases remaining between them. The CDR3 is 13 amino acids. The germline gives CDR1 DFQATT, CDR2 SNEGSKA (reference sequence).

This clonotype was seen more than once but under ten times. This chain uses TRBV15 with TRBJ2-5; D is perhaps TRBD2 (5 bases). Looked up from germline, CDR1 is LNHNV and CDR2 is YYDKDF (reference sequence). This CDR3 is 15 amino acids long. With 1 base removed from V and 5 bases from J, the gap between germline ends came to 14 bases. The CDR3: CATSRGELSGETQYF. DNA for the CDR3: TGTGCCACCAGCAGAGGGGAATTATCGGGGGAGACCCAGTACTTC.

The sample holds many counts of this clonotype. As DNA, the CDR3 is TGTGCCAGCAGAACGGGACTAGCGGGAACCTACGAGCAGTACTTC. Its translation: CASRTGLAGTYEQYF. The rearrangement links TRBV2 to TRBJ2-7; 13 nucleotides agree with TRBD2. V was pared by 6 bases and J by 2 bases, with 4 bases of the junction left unmatched. CDR1 is SNHLY and CDR2 is FYNNEI in the germline V gene. The CDR3 is 15 residues long.

This chain links TRBV6-1 with TRBJ1-4; D gene uncertain. V was trimmed by 8 bases and J by 5 bases, leaving 9 bases between them. The CDR3 consists of 12 residues. Germline V gene data show CDR1 as MNHNS and CDR2 as SASEGT. CDR3 loop: CASEGRNEKLFF. The CDR3 coding sequence is TGTGCCAGCGAAGGGAGAAATGAAAAACTGTTTTTT.

This clonotype came up many times. The genes are TRBV30 and TRBJ2-5; 8 nucleotides align to TRBD2. Germline CDR1 and CDR2: GTSNPN and SVGIG (reference sequence). The V and J ends lost 0 bases and 4 bases, in that order; junction bases with no gene match: 4. CDR3 size: 14 residues. The CDR3: CAWSVLSGRETQYF. The CDR3 nucleotides read TGTGCCTGGAGTGTACTGAGCGGGAGAGAGACCCAGTACTTC.

The V and J genes are TRBV10-3 and TRBJ1-1; possible D gene TRBD1, 5 bases. Deletions cut 6 bases from V and 1 base from J, with 12 bases between. This CDR3 comprises 14 residues. The germline CDR1 and CDR2 sequences are ENHRY and SYGVKD. CDR3 nucleotide sequence: TGTGCCATCAGCACGGGGCAGACGAACACTGAAGCTTTCTTT. Translation gives CAISTGQTNTEAFF.

Ten or more counts support this clonotype. This chain uses TRBV20-1 with TRBJ2-1; D not resolved. Germline V gives CDR1 DFQATT, CDR2 SNEGSKA (reference sequence). With 6 bases removed from V and 3 bases from J, the gap between germline ends came to 27 bases. CDR3 length: 18 residues. The CDR3 is CSARIIILSATSYNEQFF. The CDR3 DNA is TGCAGTGCCAGGATAATCATCCTTTCAGCGACGAGCTACAATGAGCAGTTCTTC.

The rearrangement uses TRBV5-1 and TRBJ1-2; D ambiguous. The germline CDR1 and CDR2 sequences are SGHRS and YFSETQ. The V end lost 1 base, the J end lost 8 bases, and 18 bases lay between the germline ends. The length of the CDR3 is 15 residues. This CDR3 is CASSLFVSQAGGYTF. The CDR3 nucleotides are TGCGCCAGCAGCTTGTTTGTATCGCAGGCGGGAGGCTACACCTTC.

A word on this clonotype: Given a much more abundant clone one base away, this may be a read error. This sequence joins TRBV27 and TRBJ1-4; no definite D call. Germline CDR1 is MNHEY and CDR2 is SMNVEV (reference sequence). The CDR3 is 13 amino acids. The CDR3 reads CAGSDEGQEKLFF. The CDR3 DNA reads as TGTGCCGGCAGTGACGAGGGCCAGGAAAAACTGTTTTTT.

V gene TRBV10-3 combines with J gene TRBJ1-6; perhaps TRBD1 as D (5 bases). V shed 8 bases and J shed 9 bases, with 20 bases lying between them. CDR3 length: 15 amino acids. Germline assignment: CDR1 ENHRY and CDR2 SYGVKD. This CDR3 reads CAIATRDGGISPLHF. In DNA, the CDR3 is TGTGCCATCGCGACTCGGGACGGAGGTATTTCACCCCTCCACTTT.

The chain carries TRBV10-3 and TRBJ2-7; D may be TRBD1 or TRBD2 (5 bases each). This CDR3 has 14 amino acids. The germline V gene has CDR1 ENHRY and CDR2 SYGVKD. Trimming took 3 bases from V and 4 from J, leaving 13 bases between them. CDR3 region: CAISDGRGAYEQYF. Written as DNA, the CDR3 is TGTGCCATCAGTGATGGTAGGGGAGCATACGAGCAGTACTTC.